One T cell receptor (beta chain) is described in this entry. This CDR3 has 13 amino acids. V shed 5 bases and J 5 bases; nucleotides not matched to a gene: 3. Germline V gene sequence: CDR1 SSHAT, CDR2 FNYEAQ (reference sequence). The data were obtained in a study of blood T cell repertoires in COVID-19. Study background: Spain, Italy and the United States supplied samples that represented acute and convalescent COVID-19. In each case, the material was cDNA or gDNA derived from T cells, B-cell-depleted T cells, or PBMCs.

Per the original methods: Quantification of nucleated cells was approximated via reference gene primer amplification. The repertoire was sequenced with immunoSEQ multiplex PCR; TCRdb's copy has only in-frame clones and lacks some. V, J and clone size are those of that table, while D and trimming were read from the DNA. The sample yields about 140,000 clones, about 79% seen once. The chain uses TRBV7-7 and TRBJ2-1; 7 bases map to TRBD1. The sample taken for sequencing was peripheral blood. The receptor was isolated from a man between 60 and 70 years old with active or convalescent COVID-19. This chain's CDR3 is CASSNDRDNEQFF. The DNA for the CDR3 is TGTGCCAGCAGCAACGACAGGGACAATGAGCAGTTCTTC.